A selection of T cell receptor beta chains follows, all from one sample in a study of T cells in Graves' hyperthyroidism and ophthalmopathy. TCRdb redid the calling of the multiplex PCR reads with MiXCR, one entry per CDR3 protein. The sample has some 600,000 distinct CDR3 sequences, around 14% seen once. The sample taken for sequencing was blood. Receptors were obtained from a woman younger than 45 with Graves' hyperthyroidism that later progressed to Graves' ophthalmopathy. Each CDR3 is given with its conserved first and last residue. D genes are given only for firm matches. Where a row states a size, it is once, few, many or the class of an expanded clone; other rows omit it.

.	TRBJ2-1	TRBV6-1	TRBD2	CASRAVAGNEQFF	TGTGCCAGCAGGGCAGTAGCGGGCAATGAGCAGTTCTTC
.	TRBJ2-1	TRBV12-3/TRBV12-4	.	CASSSGVLNEQFF	TGTGCCAGCAGTTCCGGGGTACTCAATGAGCAGTTCTTC
few	TRBJ2-1	TRBV5-1	.	CASSLANRPGRAKGPAHHNEQFF	TGCGCCAGCAGCTTGGCAAACCGACCCGGACGAGCAAAGGGTCCTGCCCACCACAATGAGCAGTTCTTC
many	TRBJ2-1	TRBV7-8	.	CASSLDRLVGGVEQFF	TGTGCCAGCAGCTTAGATCGGCTAGTGGGGGGAGTAGAGCAGTTCTTC
many	TRBJ1-1	TRBV20-1	TRBD1	CSARNQGAGGTEAFF	TGCAGTGCTCGGAATCAGGGGGCAGGAGGAACTGAAGCTTTCTTT
many	TRBJ1-1	TRBV29-1	TRBD1	CSVSGQGNTEAFF	TGCAGCGTTTCGGGACAGGGGAACACTGAAGCTTTCTTT
many	TRBJ1-1	TRBV6-1	.	CASSYPGDTEAFF	TGTGCCAGCAGTTACCCAGGAGACACTGAAGCTTTCTTT
few	TRBJ2-1	TRBV12-3/TRBV12-4	TRBD1	CASSTTGTGGREQFF	TGTGCCAGCAGTACTACCGGGACAGGGGGTCGGGAGCAGTTCTTC
many	TRBJ2-1	TRBV4-2	TRBD1	CASSQDPGQGWNEQFF	TGTGCCAGCAGCCAGGACCCGGGACAGGGATGGAATGAGCAGTTCTTC
many	TRBJ2-2	TRBV28	TRBD1	CASTLQGQGITGELFF	TGTGCCAGCACTTTACAAGGACAGGGGATCACCGGGGAGCTGTTTTTT
.	TRBJ2-7	TRBV10-3	.	CAISEFLREQHF	TGTGCCATCAGTGAATTTCTTCGGGAGCAGCACTTC
few	TRBJ1-1	TRBV10-3	TRBD1	CASGQESNTEAFF	TGTGCCAGCGGACAGGAATCCAACACTGAAGCTTTCTTT
few	TRBJ1-5	TRBV20-1	.	CSARGRQVNQPQHF	TGCAGTGCTAGAGGGCGACAGGTCAATCAGCCCCAGCATTTT
many	TRBJ2-3	TRBV18	.	CASSPINADTQYF	TGTGCCAGCTCACCCATTAATGCAGATACGCAGTATTTT
many	TRBJ1-6	TRBV9	TRBD1	CASSADRVSNSPLHF	TGTGCCAGCAGCGCGGACAGGGTATCAAATTCACCCCTCCACTTT
.	TRBJ2-7	TRBV5-8	TRBD2	CASSVPAGRGGYEQYF	TGTGCCAGCAGCGTTCCCGCAGGGAGGGGAGGTTACGAGCAGTACTTC
few	TRBJ2-7	TRBV5-1	TRBD1	CASSWDSTSYEQYF	TGCGCCAGCAGCTGGGACAGTACCTCCTACGAGCAGTACTTC
many	TRBJ1-5	TRBV12-3/TRBV12-4	.	CASSLVQALLGKPQHF	TGTGCCAGCAGTTTAGTACAGGCCCTACTCGGGAAGCCCCAGCATTTT
many	TRBJ1-4	TRBV28	.	CASSPRQVREKLFF	TGTGCCAGCAGCCCCAGACAGGTCAGGGAAAAACTGTTTTTT
many	TRBJ1-1	TRBV19	TRBD1	CASSYYRGKNTEAFF	TGTGCCAGTAGTTATTACAGGGGCAAGAACACTGAAGCTTTCTTT
few	TRBJ1-1	TRBV7-2	TRBD1	CASSPRGGDRIEAFF	TGTGCCAGCAGCCCCCGGGGGGGGGACAGGATAGAAGCTTTCTTT
many	TRBJ2-7	TRBV24-1	.	CATSDYQGLEQYF	TGTGCCACCAGTGATTATCAGGGACTCGAGCAGTACTTC
few	TRBJ2-3	TRBV3-1	TRBD2	CASSQGGGGDTQYF	TGTGCCAGCAGCCAAGGCGGGGGAGGGGATACGCAGTATTTT
.	TRBJ1-5	TRBV4-3	.	CASSQALGGLGQPQHF	TGCGCCAGCAGCCAAGCCCTGGGCGGGTTGGGTCAGCCCCAGCATTTT
many	TRBJ2-3	TRBV11-2	TRBD1	CASSPRTGGYTDTQYF	TGTGCCAGCAGCCCCAGGACAGGGGGCTACACAGATACGCAGTATTTT
few	TRBJ2-3	TRBV7-3	TRBD2	CASSLRVGRAADTQYF	TGTGCCAGCAGCTTACGGGTCGGGAGGGCCGCAGATACGCAGTATTTT
.	TRBJ2-7	TRBV30	.	CAWSMVKAYEQYF	TGTGCCTGGAGTATGGTGAAAGCCTACGAGCAGTACTTC
.	TRBJ2-7	TRBV28	.	CASSYRRDEQYF	TGTGCCAGCAGTTATCGGCGGGACGAGCAGTACTTC
many	TRBJ1-1	TRBV10-3	.	CAISGPTGPEAFF	TGTGCCATCAGTGGCCCTACAGGTCCTGAAGCTTTCTTT
.	TRBJ2-3	TRBV27	TRBD2	CASSPSGISDTQYF	TGTGCCAGCAGCCCTAGCGGGATCTCAGATACGCAGTATTTT
.	TRBJ1-2	TRBV4-3	TRBD1	CASGTGQGASYGYTF	TGCGCCAGCGGGACGGGACAGGGGGCAAGCTATGGCTACACCTTC
.	TRBJ1-1	TRBV20-1	TRBD1	CSAFRPGTGSSMRNTEAFF	TGCAGTGCCTTTCGCCCCGGGACAGGGAGCAGTATGAGGAACACTGAAGCTTTCTTT
many	TRBJ2-3	TRBV13	TRBD2	CASSSASGSTDTQYF	TGTGCCAGCAGCTCTGCTAGCGGAAGCACAGATACGCAGTATTTT
many	TRBJ1-2	TRBV27	.	CASSLSRLVDGSGYTF	TGTGCCAGCAGTTTATCCCGACTCGTGGATGGGAGCGGCTACACCTTC
few	TRBJ1-3	TRBV18	.	CASRPGTSSGNTIYF	TGTGCCAGCCGCCCCGGGACAAGCTCTGGAAACACCATATATTTT
few	TRBJ2-6	TRBV30	.	CAWSRIPSGANVLTF	TGTGCCTGGAGCCGGATTCCCTCTGGGGCCAACGTCCTGACTTTC
few	TRBJ2-4	TRBV12-3/TRBV12-4	TRBD1	CASSPTGEENIQYF	TGTGCCAGCAGTCCAACAGGGGAAGAAAACATTCAGTACTTC
.	TRBJ1-5	TRBV20-1	.	CSAHPGSNQPQHF	TGCAGTGCCCACCCCGGGAGCAATCAGCCCCAGCATTTT
many	TRBJ2-1	TRBV12-3/TRBV12-4	.	CASSPGDSYNDEQFF	TGTGCCAGCAGTCCGGGGGACTCCTACAACGACGAGCAGTTCTTC
many	TRBJ1-2	TRBV29-1	.	CSVEDPGLNYGYTF	TGCAGCGTTGAAGACCCGGGCCTTAACTATGGCTACACCTTC
many	TRBJ1-3	TRBV12-5	.	CAPSHPSGNTIYF	TGTGCTCCCTCGCACCCCTCTGGAAACACCATATATTTT
many	TRBJ2-7	TRBV28	.	CASSFIRVPYEQYF	TGTGCCAGCAGTTTCATTCGGGTACCCTACGAGCAGTACTTC
.	TRBJ1-2	TRBV4-3	TRBD1	CASSPHRDSYGYTF	TGCGCCAGCAGCCCCCACCGGGACAGCTATGGCTACACCTTC
many	TRBJ2-2	TRBV12-3/TRBV12-4	.	CASSPRASSFGELFF	TGTGCCAGCAGCCCCCGAGCCAGCTCGTTCGGGGAGCTGTTTTTT
many	TRBJ2-7	TRBV6-1	TRBD2	CASRELAGTIEQYF	TGTGCCAGCAGAGAACTAGCGGGAACGATAGAGCAGTACTTC
many	TRBJ1-1	TRBV24-1	.	CATSSSLGTEAFF	TGTGCCACCAGTTCATCCCTGGGCACTGAAGCTTTCTTT
.	TRBJ1-2	TRBV11-3	TRBD1	CASSLKSGTGGNCGYTF	TGTGCCAGCAGCTTAAAATCCGGGACAGGGGGGAACTGTGGCTACACCTTC
many	TRBJ1-5	TRBV5-6	.	CASSLGSGGNQPQHF	TGCGCCAGCAGCTTGGGGTCTGGGGGAAATCAGCCCCAGCATTTT
.	TRBJ2-7	TRBV6-1	.	CASSPYRGPNYEQYF	TGTGCCAGCAGCCCCTATAGGGGACCAAACTACGAGCAGTACTTC
many	TRBJ2-5	TRBV7-9	TRBD2	CASSWGLVTETQYF	TGTGCCAGCAGTTGGGGACTAGTGACGGAGACCCAGTACTTC